One sample yielded the 26 T cell receptor beta chains listed below, sequenced in a study of T-cell memory formation after mild COVID-19. TCRdb passed the 5' RACE reads through MiXCR, listing each CDR3 protein once. The repertoire holds roughly 15,000 distinct CDR3 sequences, with over 20% as singletons. What was sequenced was PBMCs or a T cell subset sorted from them (not recorded which). These receptors came from a man aged 18 to 29 who had mild COVID-19 (a few samples of this study predate the infection). Cell type and time point are not known.

CDR3 loop: CSAAPLSGDSYEQYF. The CDR3, as DNA: TGCAGTGCCGCCCCCTTGAGCGGAGACTCCTACGAGCAGTACTTC. The chain couples TRBV20-1 to TRBJ2-7, with D possibly matching TRBD2 (5 bases). The CDR3 loop spans 15 amino acids. Germline V gene lookup returns CDR1 DFQATT and CDR2 SNEGSKA (reference sequence). Trimming left V 6 bases short and J 0 bases short, with 18 bases between.

This chain connects TRBV7-6 to TRBJ2-1; 12 nucleotides match TRBD2. Germline CDR1 is SGHVS and CDR2 is FNYEAQ. V was clipped by 3 bases and J by 8 bases; unmatched bases: 5. CDR3 length: 15 residues. The CDR3 DNA follows: TGTGCCAGCAGCTTTAGGACTAGCGGGACAGATGAGCAGTTCTTC. Protein product: CASSFRTSGTDEQFF.

The V and J genes are TRBV6-1 and TRBJ2-3, with 7 bases fitting TRBD2. Germline loops: CDR1 MNHNS, CDR2 SASEGT. After removal of 8 bases from V and 6 bases from J, the junction contained 11 bases not matched to a gene. This CDR3 comprises 14 residues. The CDR3 DNA sequence: TGTGCCAGCCCCGCTAGCGGTTCGGTGGATACGCAGTATTTT. This gives the protein CASPASGSVDTQYF.

This clonotype has ten or more counts. The chain joins TRBV7-9 to TRBJ2-2, with unresolved D. Trimming stripped 6 bases from V and 7 bases from J, with 3 bases between. Per germline, CDR1 SEHNR and CDR2 FQNEAQ (reference sequence). The CDR3 consists of 10 residues. The CDR3 sequence is CASSLGELFF. The CDR3 DNA reads as TGTGCCAGCAGTCTCGGGGAGCTGTTTTTT.

This sequence joins TRBV30 and TRBJ2-1; 8 bases line up with TRBD1. Judging by the DNA end, TRBJ2-7 fits better; the J call may be wrong. The CDR3 length is 14 residues. The germline gives CDR1 GTSNPN, CDR2 SVGIG (reference sequence). The CDR3, as DNA: TGTGCCTGGAGCCGCGCCGGGACAGGTTACGAGCAGTACTTC. Protein: CAWSRAGTGYEQYF.

V gene TRBV5-1 combines with J gene TRBJ2-1; the D gene is possibly TRBD1 (6 bases). The CDR3 length is 13 residues. Trimming cost V 3 bases and J 4 bases, with 8 bases left between them. Per the germline V gene, CDR1 is SGHRS and CDR2 is YFSETQ. CDR3 bases: TGCGCCAGCAGCTACGGGACATACAATGAGCAGTTCTTC. As protein: CASSYGTYNEQFF.

This chain connects TRBV21-1 to TRBJ2-7; the table's D call, TRBD1, was not checked against the DNA. TRBV21-1 is a recognized pseudogene. The CDR3 length is 15 residues. The DNA for the CDR3 is TGTGCCAGCAGCGCCCCTGAGAGACAGGGAGACGAGCAGTACGTC. Its protein product is CASSAPERQGDEQYV.

This clonotype has more than one count but fewer than ten. Relative to the germline gene, one junction end is altered; a read error may explain this. This sequence joins TRBV2 and TRBJ2-6; D remains unclear. CDR3 length: 17 residues. Germline CDR1 reads SNHLY; CDR2 reads FYNNEI. The CDR3 region has the DNA TGTGCCAGCAGTGAATTCCAGGTACCTTCTGTGGCCAACGTCCTGACTTTC. Amino acid sequence: CASSEFQVPSVANVLTF.

This clonotype occurred many times. This sequence joins TRBV28 and TRBJ1-2, with 10 bases lining up with TRBD1. The V gene end was trimmed by 6 bases and the J gene end by 0 bases; junction bases not matched to a gene: 4. Per germline, CDR1 MDHEN and CDR2 SYDVKM. The CDR3 runs 15 residues. CDR3 coding DNA: TGTGCCAGCAGCCGGGACAGGGGCGCTAACTATGGCTACACCTTC. Its protein product is CASSRDRGANYGYTF.

This clonotype came up once. V gene TRBV11-2 combines with J gene TRBJ1-2; 7 nucleotides align to TRBD1. The CDR3 has 13 amino acids. V gave up 4 bases and J gave up 4 bases; unmatched junction bases: 3. Germline-derived CDR1 and CDR2 are SGHAT and FQNNGV. CDR3 loop: CASSSGTAYGYTF. The CDR3 bases are TGTGCCAGCAGCTCCGGGACAGCCTATGGCTACACCTTC. Using reference TRBV11-2 and TRBJ1-2 for the parts outside the CDR3, the full variable domain is EAGVAQSPRYKIIEKRQSVAFWCNPISGHATLYWYQQILGQGPKLLIQFQNNGVVDDSQLPKDRFSAERLKGVDSTLKIQPAKLEDSAVYLCASSSGTAYGYTFGSGTRLTVV.

This clonotype was counted between two and nine times. J is TRBJ1-1 and V is TRBV15, with unresolved D. Germline V gives CDR1 LNHNV, CDR2 YYDKDF (reference sequence). V lost 0 bases and J lost 1, with 15 bases in between. The CDR3 is 17 residues long. DNA for the CDR3: TGTGCCACCAGCAGAGATCAAAGGGAGACATGGAACACTGAAGCTTTCTTT. Protein: CATSRDQRETWNTEAFF.

This clonotype was seen many times. The chain links TRBV7-6 to TRBJ1-6; 10 bases align to TRBD1. Germline V gene lookup returns CDR1 SGHVS and CDR2 FNYEAQ. This CDR3 has 16 amino acids. V dropped 2 bases and J dropped 7; count of bases not matched to a gene: 5. This chain's CDR3 is CASSLNRDRGNSPLHF. The CDR3 DNA is TGTGCCAGCAGCTTAAACCGGGACAGGGGCAATTCACCCCTCCACTTT.

Of note for this clonotype: Since a much larger clone is just one base distant, this may be a read error. J is TRBJ2-2 and V is TRBV18; either TRBD1 or TRBD2 may supply D (5 bases each). Germline V lookup: CDR1 KGHSH, CDR2 LQKENI. CDR3 length equals 13 residues. CDR3 sequence (DNA): TGTGCCAGCTCATCTCAGGACACCGGGGAGATGTTTTTT. Its translation: CASSSQDTGEMFF.

This clonotype has a count of ten or more. The V and J genes are TRBV7-9 and TRBJ1-5; no firm D call. Germline V gene lookup returns CDR1 SEHNR and CDR2 FQNEAQ (reference sequence). Trimming cost V 4 bases and J 2 bases, with 6 bases left between them. This CDR3 comprises 13 residues. The CDR3 sequence: CASSSRGNQPQHF. The DNA of the CDR3 is TGTGCCAGCAGCTCCCGTGGCAATCAGCCCCAGCATTTT.

The chain has TRBV4-1 and TRBJ2-5; 7 bases align to TRBD2. From germline, CDR1 is MGHRA and CDR2 YSYEKL. This CDR3 spans 17 amino acids. V shed 2 bases and J 4 bases; nucleotides not matched to a gene: 13. This CDR3 reads CASSQPTPGLRIETQYF. In nucleotides, the CDR3 is TGCGCCAGCAGCCAACCTACACCGGGACTAAGAATAGAGACCCAGTACTTC.

This clonotype was detected many times. This sequence joins TRBV15 and TRBJ1-1; D may be TRBD1 (5 bases). Trimming removed 8 bases from V and 1 base from J, with 11 bases in between. Germline CDR1 LNHNV, CDR2 YYDKDF (reference sequence). CDR3 size: 13 residues. The chain's CDR3 is CATQSTGNTEAFF. The CDR3 DNA is TGTGCCACCCAATCCACAGGGAACACTGAAGCTTTCTTT.

In its sample, this clonotype was seen many times. The chain has TRBV5-1 and TRBJ2-5; D remains ambiguous. V shed 4 bases and J shed 5 bases, with 6 bases lying between them. From germline, CDR1 is SGHRS and CDR2 YFSETQ. There are 11 residues in the CDR3. The DNA of the CDR3 is TGCGCCAGCAGCGTCACGGAGACCCAGTACTTC. It encodes CASSVTETQYF.

This chain connects TRBV6-5 to TRBJ2-1; 9 nucleotides match TRBD2. The J call may be mistaken, given a closer DNA end match to TRBJ2-5. This CDR3 contains 15 residues. Germline loops: CDR1 MNHEY, CDR2 SVGAGI. The CDR3 reads CASTHGGAGGETQYF. In DNA form, the CDR3 reads TGTGCCAGCACTCACGGTGGCGCGGGGGGGGAGACCCAGTACTTC.

V and J are TRBV15 and TRBJ2-7, with TRBD1 matching 7 bases. V shed 7 bases and J 0 bases; nucleotides not matched to a gene: 6. The CDR3 covers 14 residues. Germline CDR1 is LNHNV and CDR2 is YYDKDF (reference sequence). For the CDR3, the DNA is TGTGCCACCACCCGGGACAGTTTCTCCTACGAGCAGTACTTC. Protein product: CATTRDSFSYEQYF.

This chain uses TRBV6-5 with TRBJ1-1, with D possibly matching TRBD1 (6 bases). Germline values: CDR1 MNHEY, CDR2 SVGAGI. This CDR3 spans 13 amino acids. The V gene lost 4 bases and the J gene lost 8 bases, with 14 bases spanning the gap. The CDR3 nucleotides are TGTGCCAGCAGTTCAACAGGGCCCGGGGAAGCTTTCTTT. Encoded protein: CASSSTGPGEAFF.

This clonotype is termed large (0.1 to 1%). The rearrangement joins TRBV7-2 to TRBJ1-2; possibly TRBD1 for D (5 bases). Trimming left V 5 bases short and J 4 bases short, with 14 bases between. The CDR3 extends over 14 amino acids. The germline V gene has CDR1 SGHTA and CDR2 FQGNSA. The CDR3 DNA is TGTGCCAGCAGCCCAGGCTTGGGGCTCTATGGCTACACCTTC. Its translation is CASSPGLGLYGYTF.

This clonotype was observed at least ten times. The chain carries TRBV11-1 and TRBJ2-7; 7 bases agree with TRBD1. Trimming cost V 2 bases and J 0 bases; bases outside gene matches: 13. The CDR3 sequence is 18 residues long. The germline gives CDR1 SGHAT, CDR2 FQDESV (reference sequence). CDR3 DNA sequence: TGTGCCAGCAGCTTATACCCTTTGTATGGGGACAGCTCCTACGAGCAGTACTTC. Translated, it gives CASSLYPLYGDSSYEQYF.

This clonotype was counted at least ten times. V and J are TRBV6-5 and TRBJ2-2; 14 nucleotides agree with TRBD2. J lost 2 bases, V lost 5 bases, and 4 bases had no gene match. Per germline, CDR1 MNHEY and CDR2 SVGAGI. This CDR3 is 17 amino acids long. CDR3 amino acids: CASSRLAGGQNTGELFF. The CDR3 coding sequence is TGTGCCAGCAGTCGACTAGCGGGGGGGCAAAACACCGGGGAGCTGTTTTTT.

This clonotype was observed many times. The J gene is TRBJ2-7, the V gene TRBV7-9, with TRBD1 matching 8 bases. Germline trimming cut 4 bases from V and 4 bases from J; bases unmatched to any gene: 6. The germline V gene encodes CDR1 SEHNR and CDR2 FQNEAQ (reference sequence). The length of the CDR3 is 14 residues. CDR3 residues: CASSSGQGPYEQYF. The CDR3 DNA reads TGTGCCAGCAGCTCTGGACAGGGACCTTACGAGCAGTACTTC.

This clonotype was seen many times. The CDR3 protein is CAISEWTDNTGELFF. Here the CDR3 DNA reads TGTGCCATCAGTGAGTGGACAGACAACACCGGGGAGCTGTTTTTT. This chain links TRBV10-3 with TRBJ2-2; possibly TRBD1 for D (6 bases). The germline V and J ends were trimmed by 1 base and 2 bases, with 8 bases remaining between them. Germline V lookup: CDR1 ENHRY, CDR2 SYGVKD. This CDR3 has 15 residues.

A note on this clonotype: A read error is possible here, since a much larger clone lies one base away. The chain links TRBV5-1 to TRBJ1-2, with a weak D call TRBD1 (5 bases). Deletions cut 4 bases from V and 6 bases from J, with 22 bases between. This CDR3 is built from 16 residues. The germline gives CDR1 SGHRS, CDR2 YFSETQ. This CDR3 reads CASSVHGGFDWDGYTF. The CDR3 region has the DNA TGCGCCAGCAGCGTCCATGGGGGTTTTGACTGGGATGGCTACACCTTC. The full variable domain, rest sourced from reference TRBV5-1 and TRBJ1-2, is KAGVTQTPRYLIKTRGQQVTLSCSPISGHRSVSWYQQTPGQGLQFLFEYFSETQRNKGNFPGRFSGRQFSNSRSEMNVSTLELGDSALYLCASSVHGGFDWDGYTFGSGTRLTVV.